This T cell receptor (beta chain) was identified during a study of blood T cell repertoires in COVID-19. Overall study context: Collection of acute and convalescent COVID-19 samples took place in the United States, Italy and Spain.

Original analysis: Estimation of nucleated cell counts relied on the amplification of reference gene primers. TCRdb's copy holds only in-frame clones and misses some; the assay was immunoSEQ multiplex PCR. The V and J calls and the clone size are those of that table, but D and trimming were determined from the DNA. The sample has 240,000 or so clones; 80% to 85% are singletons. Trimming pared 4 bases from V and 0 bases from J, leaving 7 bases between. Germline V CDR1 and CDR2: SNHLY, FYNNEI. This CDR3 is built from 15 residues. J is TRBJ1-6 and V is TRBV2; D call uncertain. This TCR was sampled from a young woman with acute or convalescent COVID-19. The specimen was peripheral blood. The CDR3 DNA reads TGTGCCAGCAGTGTGGGCCTCTCCTATAATTCACCCCTCCACTTT. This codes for CASSVGLSYNSPLHF.